Given below is one T cell receptor (beta chain) in context. The sample originates from a study of blood T cell repertoires in COVID-19. The overall study: Specimens from acute and convalescent COVID-19 originated in the United States, Italy and Spain. The analysed material was cDNA or gDNA that came from T cells, B-cell-depleted T cells, or PBMCs.

Generated by immunoSEQ multiplex PCR, the TCRdb table keeps only in-frame clones and is missing some. Here the sample spans approximately 310,000 clones, about nine tenths being singletons. The V gene's germline CDR1 is SGHRS and CDR2 YFSETQ. V lost 4 bases and J lost 5; bases outside the gene matches: 14. The CDR3 consists of 16 residues. The study drew participants aged about 18 to 90 years from some 25 US areas. Researchers sorted participants into cohorts using their self-reported clinical history. Input material: PBMCs or T cells enriched from blood (not recorded which). This clonotype was sampled from a man in his 60s who had recovered from COVID-19. The chain couples TRBV5-1 to TRBJ2-7; 8 nucleotides line up with TRBD1. In DNA, the CDR3 is TGCGCCAGCAGCGCGACCAGGGGGCATAGATCGGACGAGCAGTACTTC. Translating it yields CASSATRGHRSDEQYF.